This T cell receptor (beta chain) was recovered during a study of cytomegalovirus exposure and HLA in healthy donors. General study findings and limits: Of the V segments, some could not be distinguished, including TRBV6-2 and TRBV6-3, and were excluded. Productive rates of about 87% or about 30% were seen for most TCR beta V segments in an earlier analysis.

Despite likely unrecorded immune exposures, the donors were nominally healthy at the time of sampling. Points on this clone: Its antigen is undetermined.

Germline CDR1 reads SGDLS; CDR2 reads YYNGEE. The CDR3 runs 16 residues. Losses at the gene ends were 2 bases for V and 8 bases for J; bases not matched to a gene: 12. Primers: 60 Vbeta forward and 13 Jbeta reverse. Some clones are missing from TCRdb's copy, which holds only in-frame ones; the method was immunoSEQ multiplex PCR. The repertoire has some 210,000 clones, around 87% of them found once; the top ten carry over 1%. The receptor comes from a man aged 25-45 years in good health and CMV-seronegative. The sequencing sample was made of PBMCs. The gene calls are TRBV9 and TRBJ2-1, with 8 bases identical to TRBD2. The CDR3 protein is CASSVGASGSFYEQFF. DNA for the CDR3: TGTGCCAGCAGCGTTGGGGCCAGCGGGAGTTTCTATGAGCAGTTCTTC.